The rows below give T cell receptor beta chains drawn from one sample of a study of Graves' ophthalmopathy and Graves' hyperthyroidism. One entry per CDR3 protein results from TCRdb running MiXCR on the multiplex PCR reads. The sample holds under 250,000 distinct CDR3 sequences, 20% to 25% seen once. The sequenced sample consisted of peripheral blood. The origin of the receptors is a woman in her 50s with Graves' ophthalmopathy. The CDR3 runs from the conserved cysteine through the conserved F or W. A D gene is named only where the DNA matches it firmly. Rows give clone size only sometimes, using once, few, many, or a class for an expanded clone.

J gene: TRBJ2-7
V gene: TRBV11-3
D gene: TRBD1
clone size: many
CDR3 protein: CASSSRTGDPYEQYF
CDR3 DNA: TGTGCCAGCAGCTCCAGGACAGGGGATCCCTACGAGCAGTACTTC

J gene: TRBJ1-6
V gene: TRBV12-3/TRBV12-4
D gene: .
clone size: many
CDR3 protein: CASSVQATEGNSPLHF
CDR3 DNA: TGTGCCAGCAGCGTCCAGGCCACAGAGGGTAATTCACCCCTCCACTTT

J gene: TRBJ2-5
V gene: TRBV20-1
D gene: .
clone size: many
CDR3 protein: CSAPAPGVQETQYF
CDR3 DNA: TGCAGTGCACCAGCCCCGGGCGTACAAGAGACCCAGTACTTC

J gene: TRBJ1-5
V gene: TRBV5-1
D gene: TRBD1
clone size: many
CDR3 protein: CASSLEGASNQPQHF
CDR3 DNA: TGCGCCAGCAGCTTGGAGGGGGCTAGCAATCAGCCCCAGCATTTT

J gene: TRBJ1-1
V gene: TRBV29-1
D gene: .
clone size: many
CDR3 protein: CSVAPHRLPEAEAFF
CDR3 DNA: TGCAGCGTCGCCCCCCACAGGCTCCCGGAGGCTGAAGCTTTCTTT

J gene: TRBJ1-6
V gene: TRBV12-3/TRBV12-4
D gene: .
clone size: many
CDR3 protein: CASTVTLGPPLHF
CDR3 DNA: TGTGCCAGCACCGTCACACTGGGGCCACCCCTCCACTTT

J gene: TRBJ1-2
V gene: TRBV28
D gene: .
clone size: many
CDR3 protein: CASSLGSQNYGYTF
CDR3 DNA: TGTGCCAGCAGTTTAGGATCACAGAACTATGGCTACACCTTC

J gene: TRBJ1-1
V gene: TRBV5-1
D gene: .
clone size: many
CDR3 protein: CASRRAENTEAFF
CDR3 DNA: TGCGCCAGCAGAAGGGCAGAAAACACTGAAGCTTTCTTT

J gene: TRBJ2-4
V gene: TRBV7-9
D gene: TRBD1
clone size: many
CDR3 protein: CASTRQGRPKNIQYF
CDR3 DNA: TGTGCCAGCACCAGACAGGGCCGTCCCAAAAACATTCAGTACTTC

J gene: TRBJ1-2
V gene: TRBV5-1
D gene: TRBD1
clone size: few
CDR3 protein: CASSLTGGANYGYTF
CDR3 DNA: TGCGCCAGCAGCTTGACAGGGGGAGCTAACTATGGCTACACCTTC

J gene: TRBJ2-5
V gene: TRBV11-1
D gene: .
clone size: medium-sized
CDR3 protein: CASSIDSGYQETQYF
CDR3 DNA: TGTGCCAGCAGCATAGACTCGGGGTACCAAGAGACCCAGTACTTC

J gene: TRBJ1-1
V gene: TRBV9
D gene: .
clone size: few
CDR3 protein: CASSVVGGATEAFF
CDR3 DNA: TGTGCCAGCAGCGTAGTTGGCGGGGCCACTGAAGCTTTCTTT

J gene: TRBJ2-4
V gene: TRBV6-1
D gene: TRBD1
clone size: many
CDR3 protein: CASSGGQGTFLAKNIQYF
CDR3 DNA: TGTGCCAGCAGTGGTGGACAGGGGACTTTTTTAGCCAAAAACATTCAGTACTTC

J gene: TRBJ2-2
V gene: TRBV5-1
D gene: .
clone size: .
CDR3 protein: CASSSSGDSNTGELFF
CDR3 DNA: TGCGCCAGCAGCTCCTCAGGGGATTCGAACACCGGGGAGCTGTTTTTT

J gene: TRBJ2-5
V gene: TRBV6-1
D gene: .
clone size: .
CDR3 protein: CASSSSSGTQYF
CDR3 DNA: TGTGCCAGCAGTTCCAGCTCTGGGACCCAGTACTTC

J gene: TRBJ2-7
V gene: TRBV6-1
D gene: TRBD1
clone size: many
CDR3 protein: CASSATSGQGVAEQHF
CDR3 DNA: TGTGCCAGCAGTGCCACCTCGGGACAGGGGGTGGCCGAGCAGCACTTC

J gene: TRBJ1-2
V gene: TRBV12-3/TRBV12-4
D gene: TRBD1
clone size: many
CDR3 protein: CASSQGGGRGYTF
CDR3 DNA: TGTGCCAGCAGTCAGGGGGGCGGGAGAGGCTACACCTTC

J gene: TRBJ2-1
V gene: TRBV4-1
D gene: .
clone size: .
CDR3 protein: CASSQGIPGPKRPEQFF
CDR3 DNA: TGCGCCAGCAGCCAAGGGATTCCGGGCCCCAAGCGCCCTGAGCAGTTCTTC

J gene: TRBJ2-5
V gene: TRBV29-1
D gene: TRBD2
clone size: many
CDR3 protein: CSVEALRGSGETQYF
CDR3 DNA: TGCAGCGTTGAAGCCCTTCGCGGGAGTGGAGAGACCCAGTACTTC

J gene: TRBJ1-1
V gene: TRBV12-3/TRBV12-4
D gene: TRBD1
clone size: many
CDR3 protein: CASTVQGENTEAFF
CDR3 DNA: TGTGCCAGCACCGTACAGGGGGAGAACACTGAAGCTTTCTTT

J gene: TRBJ1-5
V gene: TRBV12-3/TRBV12-4
D gene: TRBD1
clone size: .
CDR3 protein: CASSSPGQGDGQPQHF
CDR3 DNA: TGTGCCAGCAGTTCACCGGGACAGGGGGACGGTCAGCCCCAGCATTTT

J gene: TRBJ1-6
V gene: TRBV2
D gene: .
clone size: many
CDR3 protein: CASSEMDFGSPLHF
CDR3 DNA: TGTGCCAGCAGTGAAATGGACTTCGGTTCACCCCTCCACTTT

J gene: TRBJ1-6
V gene: TRBV9
D gene: .
clone size: many
CDR3 protein: CASSASAASSYNSPLHF
CDR3 DNA: TGTGCCAGCAGCGCCTCAGCTGCTAGCTCCTATAATTCACCCCTCCACTTT

J gene: TRBJ2-5
V gene: TRBV28
D gene: TRBD1
clone size: many
CDR3 protein: CASSFPAGGVTETQYF
CDR3 DNA: TGTGCCAGCAGTTTTCCGGCAGGGGGCGTGACGGAGACCCAGTACTTC

J gene: TRBJ2-7
V gene: TRBV6-1
D gene: TRBD1
clone size: .
CDR3 protein: CASSHDRGEPYEQYF
CDR3 DNA: TGTGCCAGCAGTCATGACAGGGGTGAACCCTACGAGCAGTACTTC

J gene: TRBJ2-7
V gene: TRBV11-2
D gene: .
clone size: .
CDR3 protein: CASALFSGASYEQYF
CDR3 DNA: TGTGCCAGCGCACTCTTTAGCGGAGCCTCCTACGAGCAGTACTTC

J gene: TRBJ2-7
V gene: TRBV19
D gene: TRBD2
clone size: .
CDR3 protein: CASSRRTSGSYEQYF
CDR3 DNA: TGTGCCAGTTCCAGGCGGACTAGCGGTTCCTACGAGCAGTACTTC

J gene: TRBJ2-1
V gene: TRBV13
D gene: TRBD2
clone size: many
CDR3 protein: CASSLAPLAGGLYNEQFF
CDR3 DNA: TGTGCCAGCAGCTTAGCTCCCTTAGCGGGAGGGCTCTACAATGAGCAGTTCTTC

J gene: TRBJ1-2
V gene: TRBV10-3
D gene: .
clone size: many
CDR3 protein: CAISEETANYGYTF
CDR3 DNA: TGTGCCATCAGTGAGGAGACGGCAAACTATGGCTACACCTTC

J gene: TRBJ2-2
V gene: TRBV6-5
D gene: .
clone size: many
CDR3 protein: CASIYRATNTGELFF
CDR3 DNA: TGTGCCAGCATTTACAGGGCTACGAACACCGGGGAGCTGTTTTTT

J gene: TRBJ1-2
V gene: TRBV6-1
D gene: .
clone size: many
CDR3 protein: CASSEAYGANYGYTF
CDR3 DNA: TGTGCCAGCAGTGAAGCGTATGGGGCTAACTATGGCTACACCTTC

J gene: TRBJ2-1
V gene: TRBV20-1
D gene: .
clone size: many
CDR3 protein: CSATARGANEQFF
CDR3 DNA: TGCAGTGCTACTGCCCGGGGAGCCAATGAGCAGTTCTTC

J gene: TRBJ1-2
V gene: TRBV5-1
D gene: .
clone size: many
CDR3 protein: CASSLEGPPDYGYTF
CDR3 DNA: TGCGCCAGCAGCTTGGAGGGGCCCCCTGACTATGGCTACACCTTC

J gene: TRBJ1-3
V gene: TRBV4-1
D gene: .
clone size: many
CDR3 protein: CASSQDAQLGNTIYF
CDR3 DNA: TGCGCCAGCAGCCAAGATGCCCAGCTCGGAAACACCATATATTTT